This entry is about one T cell receptor beta chain. The repertoire was sequenced with immunoSEQ multiplex PCR; TCRdb's copy has only in-frame clones and lacks some. The sample contains about 120,000 clones, 70% to 90% of which appear only once. The data originate from a study of control samples from healthy donors and cancer patients. This clonotype was obtained from a man aged 35 to 55 in good health. Sequenced material: blood.

As DNA, the CDR3 is TGTGCCAGCAGCTTAGCGATCGGACAGACCTATGGCTACACCTTC. Translated, it gives CASSLAIGQTYGYTF. The V call is TRBV7-8, the J call TRBJ1-2, with D possibly TRBD1 on 6 matching bases. The CDR3 extends over 15 amino acids. V was cut by 0 bases and J by 4 bases, with 12 bases left in between. Looked up from germline, CDR1 is SGHVS and CDR2 is FQNEAQ. The entire variable domain, with the rest obtained from reference TRBV7-8 and TRBJ1-2, is as follows: GAGVSQSPRYKVAKRGQDVALRCDPISGHVSLFWYQQALGQGPEFLTYFQNEAQLDKSGLPSDRFFAERPEGSVSTLKIQRTQQEDSAVYLCASSLAIGQTYGYTFGSGTRLTVV.